This T cell receptor (beta chain) was retrieved from a study of naive and memory T cell subsets. Study-wide results and caveats: In naive cells, over 85% of TCR sequences were seen only once. Each distinct alpha or beta sequence counts as one clonotype.

The beta constant-region primer was an equimolar mix of two oligonucleotides covering TRBC1 and TRBC2. Via MiXCR, TCRdb re-called the UMI-ligation and nested PCR reads, giving one row per CDR3 protein. The sample gives roughly 140,000 distinct CDR3 sequences, around 15% of which show up once; just over 0.14% is in the top ten. Separate alpha and beta amplification began at the second PCR step. For this clonotype: No antigen is known for it.

This CDR3 comprises 16 residues. Deletions cut 4 bases from V and 6 bases from J, with 19 bases between. Per the germline V gene, CDR1 is MGHRA and CDR2 is YSYEKL. This clonotype was sampled from a human donor in good health. The sequenced sample was naive CD4+ T cells from blood. The V and J genes are TRBV4-1 and TRBJ1-5; possible D gene TRBD1, 5 bases. In DNA, the CDR3 is TGCGCCAGCAGCCGGGGTCTGGGACCTAACTTTCAGCCCCAGCATTTT. It codes for CASSRGLGPNFQPQHF.